The 15 T cell receptor beta chains presented below share a single source sample, sequenced in a study of blood T cell repertoires in COVID-19 (dated by TCRdb to the early 2020s). Library preparation employed the immunoSEQ multiplex PCR assay. TCRdb re-hosts the immuneACCESS table, in-frame sequences only. Its copies lack some clones; in the studies checked, an unresolved V gene accounts for under half of them, and the cause for the rest is not known. The sample data list tens of thousands of clones, and about 92% of these were observed just once. The top ten constitute roughly 1.3% of the sample. Sequenced: peripheral blood. The receptors originated from a man in his 60s with acute or convalescent COVID-19.

CDR3 coding DNA: TGTGCCAGCAGCAGCCCCCCCACGGTAGCTAACTATGGCTACACCTTC. This gives the protein CASSSPPTVANYGYTF. This chain connects TRBV5-4 to TRBJ1-2; no firm D call. The germline gives CDR1 SGHNT, CDR2 YYREEE (reference sequence). Trimming stripped 4 bases from V and 0 bases from J, with 16 bases between. The CDR3 extends over 16 amino acids.

The chain is built from TRBV6-5 and TRBJ1-2, with D tentatively TRBD1 (6 bases). The germline V and J ends were trimmed by 7 bases and 1 base, with 16 bases remaining between them. CDR1 is MNHEY and CDR2 is SVGAGI in the germline V gene. The CDR3 has 15 residues. The CDR3 region is CASTSGGARNYGYTF. The DNA for the CDR3 is TGTGCCAGCACTTCGGGGGGGGCACGTAACTATGGCTACACCTTC.

This chain's CDR3 is CASKTTGTGYEQYF. The CDR3 DNA follows: TGTGCCAGTAAAACCACGGGGACAGGCTACGAGCAGTACTTC. The J gene is TRBJ2-7, the V gene TRBV19; 8 nucleotides line up with TRBD1. J gave up 3 bases and V 7 bases, and 8 bases lay outside the gene matches. This CDR3 region has 14 residues. Germline V CDR1 and CDR2: LNHDA, SQIVND (reference sequence).

This sequence joins TRBV9 and TRBJ1-5; maybe TRBD1 (5 bases). The CDR3 spans 16 residues. Germline values: CDR1 SGDLS, CDR2 YYNGEE. V was pared by 6 bases and J by 2 bases, with 18 bases between. CDR3 DNA sequence: TGTGCCAGCAACCTACAGGAGGGGTATGGCAATCAGCCCCAGCATTTT. As protein: CASNLQEGYGNQPQHF.

The V call is TRBV7-8, the J call TRBJ1-1; 11 bases align to TRBD1. CDR1 SGHVS and CDR2 FQNEAQ come from the germline V gene. With 2 bases clipped from V and 6 bases from J, the junction kept 5 bases outside the gene matches. CDR3 length: 15 residues. The CDR3 DNA follows: TGTGCCAGCAGCTTAAAGGGACAGGGGGGTTCTGAAGCTTTCTTT. Its translation: CASSLKGQGGSEAFF.

The chain combines TRBV3-1 (or the pseudogene TRBV3-2) with TRBJ1-6; D call uncertain. The CDR3 totals 13 residues. Trimming pared 5 bases from V and 11 bases from J, leaving 13 bases between. CDR1 and CDR2 from the germline V gene are LGHDT and YNNKEL (reference sequence). CDR3 bases: TGTGCCAGCAGCGTAAAGAGAGGCGCACCCCTCCACTTT. Protein product: CASSVKRGAPLHF.

The CDR3 DNA follows: TGTGCCATCAGTGAGGGCGGTTTAGGAGGGGACTATGGCTACACCTTC. Its translation: CAISEGGLGGDYGYTF. The genes are TRBV10-3 and TRBJ1-2; D perhaps matches TRBD1 (5 bases). Germline CDR1 ENHRY, CDR2 SYGVKD. CDR3 size: 16 residues. With 2 bases removed from V and 3 bases from J, the gap between germline ends came to 16 bases.

The V gene is TRBV10-3, the J gene TRBJ1-1; 7 nucleotides align to TRBD1. After removal of 0 bases from V and 2 bases from J, the junction contained 6 bases not matched to a gene. This CDR3 contains 16 residues. The germline CDR1 and CDR2 sequences are ENHRY and SYGVKD. The CDR3 DNA follows: TGTGCCATCAGTGAGTCGATGGGGACAGCCAACACTGAAGCTTTCTTT. Translating gives CAISESMGTANTEAFF.

This chain connects TRBV5-1 to TRBJ2-3, with a possible D match to TRBD2 (6 bases). The germline V and J ends were trimmed by 7 bases and 0 bases, with 15 bases remaining between them. This CDR3 region has 15 residues. Germline V gene sequence: CDR1 SGHRS, CDR2 YFSETQ. The CDR3, as DNA: TGCGCCAGCCGACCTAGCGTTGCTAGCACAGATACGCAGTATTTT. Translating gives CASRPSVASTDTQYF.

This chain uses TRBV5-6 with TRBJ2-1; D remains unclear. This CDR3 is 12 amino acids long. The germline gives CDR1 SGHDT, CDR2 YYEEEE. V was trimmed by 4 bases and J by 5 bases, leaving 7 bases between them. The CDR3 DNA sequence: TGTGCCAGCAGCATACGGGACAATGAGCAGTTCTTC. Its translation: CASSIRDNEQFF. The full variable domain, its missing parts supplied by reference TRBV5-6 and TRBJ2-1, is DAGVTQSPTHLIKTRGQQVTLRCSPKSGHDTVSWYQQALGQGPQFIFQYYEEEERQRGNFPDRFSGHQFPNYSSELNVNALLLGDSALYLCASSIRDNEQFFGPGTRLTVL.

This clone has more than one count but fewer than ten. V and J are TRBV9 and TRBJ1-6; TRBD1 aligns across 9 bases. CDR3 length: 16 amino acids. The J segment lost 7 bases and the V segment lost 4 bases, leaving 9 bases of the junction unmatched. Germline V CDR1 and CDR2: SGDLS, YYNGEE. DNA for the CDR3: TGTGCCAGCAGCCCCAGCCTTGGGACAGGGAATTCACCCCTCCACTTT. It translates to CASSPSLGTGNSPLHF.

The V call is TRBV28, the J call TRBJ2-1; TRBD1 matches 9 bases. Germline trimming cut 8 bases from V and 0 bases from J; bases unmatched to any gene: 14. Germline-derived CDR1 and CDR2 are MDHEN and SYDVKM. The CDR3 is 18 amino acids. The chain's CDR3 is CASSEGGDRASSYNEQFF. The CDR3, as DNA: TGTGCCAGCTCGGAAGGGGGGGACAGGGCAAGCTCCTACAATGAGCAGTTCTTC.

V gene TRBV27 combines with J gene TRBJ1-2; no firm D call. CDR3 size: 13 residues. CDR1 is MNHEY, CDR2 SMNVEV, per germline (reference sequence). V lost 6 bases and J lost 2, with 10 bases in between. The CDR3 here is CASSLTKNYGYTF. The CDR3 bases are TGTGCCAGCAGCTTAACAAAGAACTATGGCTACACCTTC.

V is TRBV7-9 and J is TRBJ1-1; the D gene is possibly TRBD1 (5 bases). Germline CDR1 is SEHNR and CDR2 is FQNEAQ (reference sequence). Trimming cost V 5 bases and J 4 bases, with 11 bases left between them. This CDR3 comprises 13 residues. CDR3 sequence: CASSPAGITEAFF. In DNA form, the CDR3 reads TGTGCCAGCAGCCCTGCAGGGATCACTGAAGCTTTCTTT.

The chain combines TRBV6-5 with TRBJ2-3, with 11 bases lining up with TRBD2. V lost 2 bases and J lost 3; bases outside the gene matches: 4. Germline V gene lookup returns CDR1 MNHEY and CDR2 SVGAGI. This CDR3 is built from 16 residues. CDR3 region: CASSYRASGGTDTQYF. The CDR3 nucleotides are TGTGCCAGCAGTTACCGCGCTAGCGGGGGGACAGATACGCAGTATTTT.